What follows are 31 T cell receptor beta chains derived from one specimen sequenced in a study of low-dose radiotherapy and immunotherapy resistance in tumors. Time point here: after trial treatment. As to treatment: LDRT plus nivolumab, ipilimumab, low-dose cyclophosphamide and aspirin (RACIN trial). Both TCRalpha and TCRbeta chains were reverse transcribed with V-gene-specific primers. Amplification, which lasted approximately 19 PCR cycles, used a constant-region primer and V-primer adapter to amplify TCRs. Via MiXCR, TCRdb re-called the reads, giving one row per CDR3 protein. The table lists tens of thousands of distinct CDR3 sequences, approximately 26% of them singletons. Here the sequenced sample was PBMCs, taken after low-dose radiotherapy plus immunotherapy. The receptor set was obtained from a male donor with prostate cancer.

This clonotype has ten or more counts. The chain has TRBV11-1 and TRBJ2-6, with D maybe TRBD2 (6 bases). The germline V and J ends were trimmed by 5 bases and 0 bases, with 11 bases remaining between them. Germline assignment: CDR1 SGHAT and CDR2 FQDESV (reference sequence). The CDR3 has 16 amino acids. The CDR3, as DNA: TGTGCCAGCAGCCAAGGACTAACCTCTGGGGCCAACGTCCTGACTTTC. It encodes CASSQGLTSGANVLTF. Using reference TRBV11-1 and TRBJ2-6 for the parts outside the CDR3, the full variable domain is EAEVAQSPRYKITEKSQAVAFWCDPISGHATLYWYRQILGQGPELLVQFQDESVVDDSQLPKDRFSAERLKGVDSTLKIQPAELGDSAMYLCASSQGLTSGANVLTFGAGSRLTVL.

This clonotype was counted at least ten times. J is TRBJ1-2 and V is TRBV20-1; D gene unclear. CDR1 and CDR2 from the germline V gene are DFQATT and SNEGSKA (reference sequence). The CDR3 loop spans 11 amino acids. Trimming shortened V by 2 bases and J by 8 bases, and 9 bases separated the two germline ends. The CDR3: CSARPGGGYTF. DNA of the CDR3: TGCAGTGCTAGACCCGGAGGAGGCTACACCTTC.

Notes on this clonotype: A read error is the likely source, as a far larger clone sits one nucleotide away. This sequence joins TRBV27 and TRBJ1-1; D call uncertain. CDR1 is MNHEY, CDR2 SMNVEV, per germline (reference sequence). This CDR3 is 13 amino acids long. The CDR3 reads CASSFVKNAEAFF. Written as DNA, the CDR3 is TGTGCCAGCAGTTTTGTTAAGAACGCTGAAGCTTTCTTT.

This clonotype was observed many times. The chain couples TRBV9 to TRBJ2-2; D possibly matches TRBD1 or TRBD2 (5 bases each). Germline V gene sequence: CDR1 SGDLS, CDR2 YYNGEE. The V end lost 2 bases, the J end lost 4 bases, and 12 bases lay between the germline ends. The length of the CDR3 is 15 residues. The CDR3: CASSVLAGGTGELFF. The CDR3, as DNA: TGTGCCAGCAGCGTGCTGGCTGGGGGCACCGGGGAGCTGTTTTTT.

Concerning this clonotype: Germline and junction disagree at one end, which may indicate a read error. This chain links TRBV15 with TRBJ2-1; 11 nucleotides line up with TRBD2. The CDR3 is 15 residues long. Germline loops: CDR1 LNHNV, CDR2 YYDKDF (reference sequence). CDR3 sequence reads: CTTTLAGGRSREQFF. The CDR3 DNA sequence: TGTACCACCACCTTAGCGGGGGGGCGCTCTCGTGAGCAGTTCTTT.

Many counts were recorded for this clonotype. The V gene is TRBV5-4, the J gene TRBJ1-1; 9 positions match TRBD1. The CDR3 runs 16 residues. V was pared by 0 bases and J by 4 bases, with 7 bases of the junction left unmatched. Looked up from germline, CDR1 is SGHNT and CDR2 is YYREEE (reference sequence). CDR3 DNA: TGTGCCAGCAGCTTGGGCTTTACAGGGGGCACCACTGAAGCTTTCTTT. Protein product: CASSLGFTGGTTEAFF.

This clonotype has a handful of counts. This chain connects TRBV20-1 to TRBJ2-1; D gene uncertain. Germline CDR1 DFQATT, CDR2 SNEGSKA (reference sequence). Trimming shortened V by 8 bases and J by 5 bases, and 19 bases separated the two germline ends. The CDR3 loop spans 14 amino acids. CDR3 in amino acids: CSTYERWGNNEQFF. DNA for the CDR3: TGCAGTACCTACGAGAGATGGGGTAACAATGAGCAGTTCTTC.

This clonotype was picked up many times. The chain links TRBV28 to TRBJ1-3, with TRBD1 as a possible D gene (5 bases). Germline V gene lookup returns CDR1 MDHEN and CDR2 SYDVKM. The V end lost 5 bases, the J end lost 2 bases, and 16 bases lay between the germline ends. The CDR3 has 16 residues. The CDR3 loop is CASSPPGLVTGNTIYF. DNA of the CDR3: TGTGCCAGCAGTCCCCCGGGGCTAGTCACTGGAAACACCATATATTTT.

This clonotype was counted ten times or more. The rearrangement joins TRBV2 to TRBJ1-6; TRBD1 is a possible D gene (5 bases). The ends were cut back, 5 bases at V and 8 bases at J, with 13 bases in the middle. This CDR3 has 14 amino acids. The germline V gene encodes CDR1 SNHLY and CDR2 FYNNEI. CDR3 in amino acids: CASSLGTDYSPLHF. The CDR3 DNA reads as TGTGCCAGCAGTTTGGGGACCGACTATTCACCCCTCCACTTT.

This clonotype was seen at least ten times. The chain recombines TRBV19 with TRBJ2-2, with TRBD2 identical over 13 bases. From germline, CDR1 is LNHDA and CDR2 SQIVND (reference sequence). V gave up 1 base and J gave up 5 bases; unmatched junction bases: 7. This CDR3 region has 18 residues. The CDR3 DNA follows: TGTGCCAGTAGTATAGGACTAGCGGGAGGCACGGGGACCGGGGAGCTGTTTTTT. Translated: CASSIGLAGGTGTGELFF.

This clonotype occurred many times. The CDR3 loop reads CASSPLAGSYNEQFF. In nucleotides, the CDR3 is TGTGCCAGCAGCCCACTAGCGGGGAGCTACAATGAGCAGTTCTTC. The V gene is TRBV12-3 or TRBV12-4, the J gene TRBJ2-1; 10 nucleotides agree with TRBD2. V lost 6 bases, J lost 3 bases, and 5 bases stayed unmatched. The CDR3 is 15 amino acids.

The table lists this clonotype with a few counts. V and J are TRBV5-5 and TRBJ2-6; unclear D gene. Between the trimmed V and J ends, which lost 2 bases and 3 bases, there was a span of 6 bases. This CDR3 is 14 amino acids long. The V gene's germline CDR1 is SGHKS and CDR2 YYEKEE (reference sequence). The CDR3 loop reads CASSFGVGANVLTF. For the CDR3, the DNA is TGTGCCAGCAGCTTTGGGGTTGGGGCCAACGTCCTGACTTTC. Combining the CDR3 with reference TRBV5-5 and TRBJ2-6 gives the whole variable domain DAGVTQSPTHLIKTRGQQVTLRCSPISGHKSVSWYQQVLGQGPQFIFQYYEKEERGRGNFPDRFSARQFPNYSSELNVNALLLGDSALYLCASSFGVGANVLTFGAGSRLTVL.

This clonotype was found many times. The chain couples TRBV18 to TRBJ2-7; 14 bases are shared with TRBD2. Unmatched junction bases numbered 12, after V lost 0 bases and J lost 5 bases. CDR3 length equals 19 residues. The germline V gene encodes CDR1 KGHSH and CDR2 LQKENI. For the CDR3, the DNA is TGTGCCAGCTCACCACCGGTTTGGGCCGGACTAGCGGGAGGTGACGAGCAGTACTTC. This translates into CASSPPVWAGLAGGDEQYF.

This clonotype was found many times. This sequence joins TRBV2 and TRBJ1-5, with no clear D. V was shortened by 9 bases and J by 3 bases, with 6 bases between the two germline ends. The CDR3 is 11 amino acids. CDR1 is SNHLY and CDR2 is FYNNEI in the germline V gene. CDR3 coding DNA: TGTGCCAGGGGCCTCAATCAGCCCCAGCATTTT. Translated, it gives CARGLNQPQHF.

This clonotype has a handful of counts. This sequence is one base from a far larger clone and is likely a read error. This chain connects TRBV5-4 to TRBJ2-1, with a weak D call TRBD1 (5 bases). V shed 0 bases and J shed 10 bases, with 26 bases lying between them. The germline V gene encodes CDR1 SGHNT and CDR2 YYREEE (reference sequence). This CDR3 has 18 amino acids. CDR3 sequence (DNA): TGTGCCAGCAGCTTGGCGGGCAGGGCGTCCCGCTCAGTCTACGAGCAGTTCTTC. This codes for CASSLAGRASRSVYEQFF.

This clonotype was counted ten times or more. The chain recombines TRBV7-8 with TRBJ1-2, with D unclear. The CDR3 runs 15 residues. The germline V gene encodes CDR1 SGHVS and CDR2 FQNEAQ. The V and J ends lost 6 bases and 0 bases respectively, with 14 bases between them. CDR3 sequence reads: CASSPAGLANYGYTF. The CDR3 nucleotides read TGTGCCAGCAGTCCCGCGGGGTTAGCTAACTATGGCTACACCTTC.

This clonotype was counted ten times or more. The J gene is TRBJ2-4, the V gene TRBV5-1; TRBD1 or TRBD2 may be the D gene (5 bases each). The CDR3 consists of 14 residues. V was trimmed by 4 bases and J by 8 bases, leaving 16 bases between them. Germline V lookup: CDR1 SGHRS, CDR2 YFSETQ. The CDR3 coding sequence is TGCGCCAGCAGCCCAACTAGTCGGGGCGACATTCAGTACTTC. Residues: CASSPTSRGDIQYF.

To note about this clonotype: The likely explanation is a read error, given a far larger clone one base away. The rearrangement joins TRBV13 to TRBJ1-2; the D gene is possibly TRBD1 (5 bases). Per the germline V gene, CDR1 is PRHDT and CDR2 is FYEKMQ (reference sequence). V was cut by 6 bases and J by 7 bases, with 18 bases left in between. The CDR3 length is 14 residues. The DNA of the CDR3 is TGTGCCAGCAGAGTGGTCGGGGGAATTGGTGGCTACACCTTC. Protein product: CASRVVGGIGGYTF. The whole variable domain, remainder taken from reference TRBV13 and TRBJ1-2, is AAGVIQSPRHLIKEKRETATLKCYPIPRHDTVYWYQQGPGQDPQFLISFYEKMQSDKGSIPDRFSAQQFSDYHSELNMSSLELGDSALYFCASRVVGGIGGYTFGSGTRLTVV.

This clonotype was counted many times. The chain combines TRBV5-1 with TRBJ2-7, with no clear D. Per the germline V gene, CDR1 is SGHRS and CDR2 is YFSETQ. This CDR3 region has 15 residues. V was shortened by 1 base and J by 0 bases, with 11 bases between the two germline ends. The CDR3 DNA reads as TGCGCCAGCAGCTTGAACGGCTTTAGCTCCTACGAGCAGTACTTC. Translating it yields CASSLNGFSSYEQYF.

As to this clonotype: Just one base apart from a much larger clone, this may be a read error. This chain connects TRBV5-4 to TRBJ2-7, with D possibly matching TRBD2 (6 bases). The ends were cut back, 0 bases at V and 7 bases at J, with 20 bases in the middle. CDR3 size: 16 residues. Germline assignment: CDR1 SGHNT and CDR2 YYREEE (reference sequence). The CDR3 nucleotides read TGTGCCAGCAGCTTGGCCTCGACTGGGGGGTACAATGAGCAGTACTTC. This sequence encodes CASSLASTGGYNEQYF.

Note on this clonotype: A much larger clone differs from this one at a single base, so this may be a read error. The chain is built from TRBV25-1 and TRBJ2-2, with 10 bases fitting TRBD1. With V trimmed by 5 bases and J by 6 bases, 6 bases remained unmatched. CDR3 size: 15 residues. Germline V CDR1 and CDR2: MGHDK, SYGVNS. The CDR3 region has the DNA TGTGCCAGCAGTCTCGACAGGGGGCACCCCGGGGAGCTGTTTTTT. Amino acids: CASSLDRGHPGELFF. The whole variable domain, remainder taken from reference TRBV25-1 and TRBJ2-2, is EADIYQTPRYLVIGTGKKITLECSQTMGHDKMYWYQQDPGMELHLIHYSYGVNSTEKGDLSSESTVSRIRTEHFPLTLESARPSHTSQYLCASSLDRGHPGELFFGEGSRLTVL.

J is TRBJ2-7 and V is TRBV3-1; the match to TRBD1 covers 11 bases. Per germline, CDR1 LGHDT and CDR2 YNNKEL (reference sequence). The CDR3 length is 19 residues. The V gene end was trimmed by 6 bases and the J gene end by 0 bases; junction bases not matched to a gene: 16. The CDR3 is CASSGPGTGGLLRSYEQYF. In DNA, the CDR3 is TGTGCCAGCAGTGGTCCCGGGACAGGGGGTCTACTCCGCTCCTACGAGCAGTACTTC.

Many counts were recorded for this clonotype. This chain joins TRBV7-2 and TRBJ2-3, with 12 nucleotides matching TRBD2. Germline-derived CDR1 and CDR2 are SGHTA and FQGNSA. The V and J ends lost 2 bases and 2 bases, in that order; junction bases with no gene match: 2. The CDR3 loop spans 16 amino acids. The CDR3 nucleotides are TGTGCCAGCAGCTTACTAGCGGGAGGGCACACAGATACGCAGTATTTT. Its translation is CASSLLAGGHTDTQYF.

CDR3 region: CASSLGPATYEQYF. CDR3 bases: TGCGCCAGCAGCTTGGGCCCGGCTACCTACGAGCAGTACTTC. J is TRBJ2-7 and V is TRBV5-1; D not certain. This CDR3 region has 14 residues. Germline CDR1 reads SGHRS; CDR2 reads YFSETQ. V lost 0 bases and J lost 2, with 9 bases in between.

This clonotype was seen repeatedly, ten times or more. The V and J genes are TRBV5-1 and TRBJ2-3; D may be TRBD2 (6 bases). V gave up 4 bases and J gave up 0 bases, with 15 bases separating them. CDR1 and CDR2 from the germline V gene are SGHRS and YFSETQ. The CDR3 runs to 16 residues. CDR3 amino acids: CASSVDSSGSTDTQYF. CDR3 DNA: TGCGCCAGCAGCGTCGATTCCAGCGGGAGCACAGATACGCAGTATTTT.

This clonotype showed up many times. The V and J genes are TRBV3-1 and TRBJ2-1, with 9 nucleotides matching TRBD2. The junction had 8 bases not matched to a gene; V was cut back by 1 base and J by 7 bases. The CDR3 sequence is 16 residues long. Germline V gives CDR1 LGHDT, CDR2 YNNKEL (reference sequence). The CDR3 sequence: CASSQAAAGGGNEQFF. The CDR3 DNA sequence: TGTGCCAGCAGCCAAGCGGCGGCGGGAGGGGGTAATGAGCAGTTCTTC.

Ten or more counts support this clonotype. The rearrangement uses TRBV19 and TRBJ1-5, with D possibly matching TRBD1 (5 bases). This CDR3 spans 13 amino acids. The germline V gene has CDR1 LNHDA and CDR2 SQIVND (reference sequence). The ends were cut back, 6 bases at V and 5 bases at J, with 11 bases in the middle. This CDR3 is CASRKTEDQPQHF. The CDR3 DNA sequence: TGTGCCAGTAGAAAGACAGAGGATCAGCCCCAGCATTTT.

This clonotype was observed at least ten times. The chain is built from TRBV20-1 and TRBJ2-1, with 12 bases matching TRBD2. CDR1 and CDR2 from the germline V gene are DFQATT and SNEGSKA (reference sequence). The junction had 15 bases not matched to a gene; V was cut back by 6 bases and J by 9 bases. The CDR3 loop spans 16 amino acids. In nucleotides, the CDR3 is TGCAGTGCAGGGGTCCCGGGACTAGCGGGTGTGGGTGAGCAGTTCTTC. This codes for CSAGVPGLAGVGEQFF.

The chain has TRBV5-5 and TRBJ2-2; D is uncertain. CDR1 is SGHKS and CDR2 is YYEKEE in the germline V gene (reference sequence). The CDR3 is 13 amino acids. Trimming shortened V by 5 bases and J by 10 bases, and 15 bases separated the two germline ends. As DNA, the CDR3 is TGTGCCAGCAGTTATGACCCGGCCGAGGAGCTGTTTTTT. This codes for CASSYDPAEELFF.

Ten or more counts support this clonotype. The chain employs TRBV7-9 and TRBJ2-7; D may be TRBD1 or TRBD2 (6 bases each). Trimming removed 2 bases from V and 1 base from J, with 24 bases in between. The V gene's germline CDR1 is SEHNR and CDR2 FQNEAQ (reference sequence). This CDR3 has 19 amino acids. CDR3 DNA: TGTGCCAGCAGCTTACCGTGGGGGGTAGGGGGGAAGAGTTCCTACGAGCAGTACTTC. It specifies CASSLPWGVGGKSSYEQYF.

This clonotype occurred many times. The chain carries TRBV7-8 and TRBJ2-1, with D perhaps assigned TRBD1 or TRBD2 (5 bases each). The CDR3 covers 16 residues. V lost 5 bases and J 7 bases, leaving 21 bases between the germline ends. Germline values: CDR1 SGHVS, CDR2 FQNEAQ. CDR3 DNA: TGTGCCAGCAGCCTTAGACGGGGCGGCTGGACAAATGAGCAGTTCTTC. This gives the protein CASSLRRGGWTNEQFF.